Given below is one T cell receptor beta chain in context. CDR1 and CDR2 (germline): MGHDK, SYGVNS. The CDR3 spans 15 residues. The V and J ends lost 0 bases and 0 bases, in that order; junction bases with no gene match: 1. Sequenced by immunoSEQ multiplex PCR; TCRdb stores in-frame clones only, minus some. This table has fewer than 250,000 clones, around 92% appearing once. The data belong to a study of blood T cell repertoires in COVID-19. The rearrangement joins TRBV25-1 to TRBJ2-5; 7 bases line up with TRBD1. The clonotype originates from a woman in her late teens or twenties who had recovered from COVID-19. Sequencing was done on a sample of PBMCs or T cells enriched from blood (not recorded which). The CDR3 DNA reads TGTGCCAGCAGTGAATACGGGACAGACCAAGAGACCCAGTACTTC. Protein: CASSEYGTDQETQYF.